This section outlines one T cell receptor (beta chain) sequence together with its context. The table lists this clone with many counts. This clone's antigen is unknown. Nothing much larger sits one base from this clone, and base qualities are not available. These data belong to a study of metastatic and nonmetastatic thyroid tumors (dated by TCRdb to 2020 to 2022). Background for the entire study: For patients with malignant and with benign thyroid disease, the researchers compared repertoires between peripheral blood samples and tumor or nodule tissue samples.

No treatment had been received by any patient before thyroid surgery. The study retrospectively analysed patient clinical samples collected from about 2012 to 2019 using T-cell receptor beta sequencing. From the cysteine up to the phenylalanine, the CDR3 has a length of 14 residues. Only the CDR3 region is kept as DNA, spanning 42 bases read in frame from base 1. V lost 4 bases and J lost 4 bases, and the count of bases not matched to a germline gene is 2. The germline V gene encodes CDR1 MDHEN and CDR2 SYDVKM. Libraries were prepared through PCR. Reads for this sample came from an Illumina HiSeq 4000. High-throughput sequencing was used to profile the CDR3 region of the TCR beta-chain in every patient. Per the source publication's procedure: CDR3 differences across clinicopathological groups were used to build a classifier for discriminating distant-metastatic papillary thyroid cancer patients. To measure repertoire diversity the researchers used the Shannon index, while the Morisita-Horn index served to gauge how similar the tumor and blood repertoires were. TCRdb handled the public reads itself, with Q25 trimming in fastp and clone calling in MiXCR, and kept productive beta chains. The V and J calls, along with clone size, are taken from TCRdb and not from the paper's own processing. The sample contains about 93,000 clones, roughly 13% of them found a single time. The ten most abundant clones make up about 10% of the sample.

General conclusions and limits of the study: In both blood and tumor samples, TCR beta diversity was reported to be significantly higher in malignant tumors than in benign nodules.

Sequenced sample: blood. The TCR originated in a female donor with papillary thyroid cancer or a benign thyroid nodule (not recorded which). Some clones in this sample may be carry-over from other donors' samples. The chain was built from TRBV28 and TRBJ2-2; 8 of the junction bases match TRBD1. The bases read TGTGCCAGCAGTTCCGGACAGGGCACCGGGGAGCTGTTTTTT. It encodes CASSSGQGTGELFF.